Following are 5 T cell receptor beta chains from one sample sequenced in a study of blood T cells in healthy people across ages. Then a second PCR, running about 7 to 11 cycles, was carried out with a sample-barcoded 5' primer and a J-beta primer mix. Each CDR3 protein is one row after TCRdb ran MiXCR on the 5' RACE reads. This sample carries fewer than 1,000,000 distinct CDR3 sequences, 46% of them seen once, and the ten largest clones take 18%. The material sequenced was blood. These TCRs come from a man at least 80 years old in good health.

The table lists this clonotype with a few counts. This chain's CDR3 is CASSGDRGSTDTQYF. The CDR3 DNA is TGTGCCAGCAGTGGGGACAGGGGTAGCACAGATACGCAGTATTTT. This chain connects TRBV6-6 to TRBJ2-3; the match to TRBD1 covers 10 bases. The length of the CDR3 is 15 residues. The V segment lost 5 bases and the J segment 0 bases; nucleotides outside the gene matches: 2. From germline, CDR1 is MNHNY and CDR2 SVGAGI (reference sequence).

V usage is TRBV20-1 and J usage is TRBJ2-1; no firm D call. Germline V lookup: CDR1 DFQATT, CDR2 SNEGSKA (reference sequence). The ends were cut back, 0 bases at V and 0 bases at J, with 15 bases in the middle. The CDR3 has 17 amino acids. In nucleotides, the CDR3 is TGCAGTGCTAGAGATCCGGCCCCGAAGAGCTCCTACAATGAGCAGTTCTTC. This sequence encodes CSARDPAPKSSYNEQFF.

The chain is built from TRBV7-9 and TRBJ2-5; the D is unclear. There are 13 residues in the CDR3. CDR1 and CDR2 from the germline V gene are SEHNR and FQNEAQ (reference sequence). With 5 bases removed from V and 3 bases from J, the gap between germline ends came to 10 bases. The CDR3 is CASSVPAEETQYF. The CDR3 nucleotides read TGTGCCAGCAGCGTACCCGCGGAAGAGACCCAGTACTTC.

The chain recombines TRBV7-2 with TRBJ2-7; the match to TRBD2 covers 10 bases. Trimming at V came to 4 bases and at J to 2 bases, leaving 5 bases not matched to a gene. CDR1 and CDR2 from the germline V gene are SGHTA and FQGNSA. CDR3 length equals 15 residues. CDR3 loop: CASSWTSGGPYEQYF. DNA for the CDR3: TGTGCCAGCAGCTGGACTAGCGGCGGCCCCTACGAGCAGTACTTC.

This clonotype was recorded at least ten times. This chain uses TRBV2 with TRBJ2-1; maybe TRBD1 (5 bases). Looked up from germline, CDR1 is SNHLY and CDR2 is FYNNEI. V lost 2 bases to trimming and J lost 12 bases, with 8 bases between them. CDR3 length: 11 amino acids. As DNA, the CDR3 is TGTGCCAGCAGTGAATGGGGCTCGCAGTTCTTC. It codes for CASSEWGSQFF.